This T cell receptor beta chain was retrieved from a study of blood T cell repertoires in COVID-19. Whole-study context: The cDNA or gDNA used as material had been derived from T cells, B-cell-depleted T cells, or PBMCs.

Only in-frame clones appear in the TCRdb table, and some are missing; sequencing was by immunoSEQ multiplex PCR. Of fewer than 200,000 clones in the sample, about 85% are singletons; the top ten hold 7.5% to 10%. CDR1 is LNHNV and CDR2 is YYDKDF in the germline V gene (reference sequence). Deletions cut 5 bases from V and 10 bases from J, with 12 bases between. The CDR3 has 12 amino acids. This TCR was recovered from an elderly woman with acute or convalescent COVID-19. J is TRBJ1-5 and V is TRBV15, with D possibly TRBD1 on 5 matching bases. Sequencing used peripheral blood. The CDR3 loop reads CATSAPRVPQHF. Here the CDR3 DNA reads TGTGCCACCAGCGCCCCCAGGGTTCCCCAGCATTTT.